This TCR beta chain was obtained from a study of technical replicates of blood from a few donors. Data came from immunoSEQ multiplex PCR; TCRdb stores just in-frame clones and leaves some out. Seen here are under 65,000 clones, 75% to 90% observed once, and the top ten hold about 4.9%. Sequencing input: PBMCs. The source of this sequence is a human donor in good health. Some clones in this sample may be carry-over from other donors' samples.

CDR3 region: CASSKDPGCGGWGNQPQHF. The CDR3, as DNA: TGTGCCAGCAGCAAAGATCCGGGATGTGGAGGGTGGGGCAATCAGCCCCAGCATTTT. The chain links TRBV21-1 to TRBJ1-5. TRBV21-1 is a recognized pseudogene. The CDR3 spans 19 residues.